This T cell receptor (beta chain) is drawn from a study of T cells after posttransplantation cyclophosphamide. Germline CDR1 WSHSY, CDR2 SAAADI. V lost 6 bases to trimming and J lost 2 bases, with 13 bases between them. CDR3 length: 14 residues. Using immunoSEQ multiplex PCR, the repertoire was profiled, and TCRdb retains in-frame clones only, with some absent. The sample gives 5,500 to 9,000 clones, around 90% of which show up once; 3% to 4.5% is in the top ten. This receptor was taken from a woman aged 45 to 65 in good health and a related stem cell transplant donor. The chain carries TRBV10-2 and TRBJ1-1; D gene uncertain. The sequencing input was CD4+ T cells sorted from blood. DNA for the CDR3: TGCGCCAGCAGGGTCGAGTCCCCCAACACTGAAGCTTTCTTT. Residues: CASRVESPNTEAFF.